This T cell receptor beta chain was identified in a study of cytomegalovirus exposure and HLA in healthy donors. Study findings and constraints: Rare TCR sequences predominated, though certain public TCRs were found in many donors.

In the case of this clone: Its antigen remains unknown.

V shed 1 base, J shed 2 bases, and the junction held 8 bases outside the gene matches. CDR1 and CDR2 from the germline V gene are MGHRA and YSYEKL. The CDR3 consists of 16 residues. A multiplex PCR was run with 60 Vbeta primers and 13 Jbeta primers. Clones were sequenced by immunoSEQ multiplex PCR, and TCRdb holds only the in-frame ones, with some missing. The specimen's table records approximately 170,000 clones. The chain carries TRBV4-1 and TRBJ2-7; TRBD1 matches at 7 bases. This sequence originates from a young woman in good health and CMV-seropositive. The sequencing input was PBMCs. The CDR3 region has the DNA TGCGCCAGCAGCCAAGCGACCCTGACAGGGACCTACGAGCAGTACTTC. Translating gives CASSQATLTGTYEQYF.